The sequence of this T cell receptor (beta chain) was determined in a study of T cell responses to AZD1222 COVID-19 vaccine. General study results and limits: White British ancestry dominated among donors, who included more females, and clonal diversity was possibly underestimated.

Data came from immunoSEQ multiplex PCR; TCRdb stores just in-frame clones and leaves some out. The table has 150,000 or so clones, roughly nine tenths seen once. Germline loops: CDR1 SGHTA, CDR2 FQGNSA. V shed 1 base, J shed 5 bases, and the junction held 9 bases outside the gene matches. The CDR3 has 16 amino acids. This clone was observed a few times. Antigen unknown. The TCR originated in an adult who had recovered from COVID-19. The chain combines TRBV7-2 with TRBJ2-7, with 9 bases that match TRBD1. Here the sequenced sample was peripheral blood, taken after recovery from COVID-19. CDR3: CASSLGMGTGMDEQYF. DNA for the CDR3: TGTGCCAGCAGCTTAGGAATGGGGACAGGGATGGACGAGCAGTACTTC.